The entry that follows covers one T cell receptor beta chain sequence. This sample is drawn from a study of blood T cell repertoires in COVID-19. At the level of the study: The United States, Italy and Spain provided the acute and convalescent COVID-19 samples. The cDNA or gDNA used as material had been derived from T cells, B-cell-depleted T cells, or PBMCs.

Study processing details: Estimation of nucleated cell counts relied on the amplification of reference gene primers. Method: immunoSEQ multiplex PCR; TCRdb's copy keeps in-frame clones and lacks some. V, J and clone size are taken as reported in that table, and D and trimming were inferred from the DNA itself. The data show fewer than 100,000 clones, around nine tenths seen once. V lost 7 bases and J lost 8; bases outside the gene matches: 4. Germline V gene sequence: CDR1 KGHDR, CDR2 SFDVKD. This CDR3 region has 15 residues. The TCR was taken from a man aged 50-59 years with acute or convalescent COVID-19. Source material: peripheral blood. The chain couples TRBV24-1 to TRBJ2-1, with 16 bases that match TRBD2. The CDR3 sequence is CATRSGTSGRDEQFF. CDR3 sequence (DNA): TGTGCCACCAGGTCCGGGACTAGCGGGAGGGATGAGCAGTTCTTC.